This T cell receptor beta chain came from a study of Tregs in tolerant kidney transplant recipients. General study points: Few patients were studied, so findings need validation in larger groups. Some patients' samples used different primers over time, so nucleotide sequences weren't comparable. Activated donor B cell expansion appeared to reveal the most relevant donor-specific TCRbeta repertoire.

Concerning this clone: What it binds is not known.

Germline V gene lookup returns CDR1 SGHRS and CDR2 YFSETQ. J was trimmed by 1 base and V by 0 bases; bases with no gene match: 8. There are 17 residues in the CDR3. TCRdb keeps only in-frame clones here, not all; method: immunoSEQ multiplex PCR. The sample contains 65,000 to 85,000 clones, roughly 91% of which appear only once. Recipients received nonmyeloablative bone marrow transplants from related graft donors, with transient mixed chimerism. Unstimulated Tregs (CD4+CD25+CD127-) and CD4+CD25- non-Tregs were sorted from PBMCs. The sample consisted of CD4+ T cells from blood (PBMCs), taken 24 months after the transplant. This sequence was found in a human patient who received a combined kidney and bone marrow transplant. Some T cells here may be from the graft donor. The chain joins TRBV5-1 to TRBJ1-1; TRBD1 aligns across 8 bases. CDR3 sequence: CASSLAQGAAWNTEAFF. The CDR3 nucleotides read TGCGCCAGCAGCTTGGCCCAGGGGGCGGCCTGGAACACTGAAGCTTTCTTT.